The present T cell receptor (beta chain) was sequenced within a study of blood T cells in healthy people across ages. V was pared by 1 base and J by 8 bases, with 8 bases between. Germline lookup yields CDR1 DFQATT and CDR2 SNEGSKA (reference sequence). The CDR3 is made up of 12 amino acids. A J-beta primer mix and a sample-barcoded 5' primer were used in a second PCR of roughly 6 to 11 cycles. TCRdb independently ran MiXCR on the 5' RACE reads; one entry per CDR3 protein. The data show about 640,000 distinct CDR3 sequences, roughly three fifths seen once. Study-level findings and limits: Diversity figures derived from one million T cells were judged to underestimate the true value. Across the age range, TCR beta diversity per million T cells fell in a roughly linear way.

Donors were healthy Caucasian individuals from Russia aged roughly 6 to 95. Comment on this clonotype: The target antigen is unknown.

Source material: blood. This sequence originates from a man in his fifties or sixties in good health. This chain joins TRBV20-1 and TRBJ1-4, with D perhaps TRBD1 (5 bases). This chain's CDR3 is CSARGGPEKLFF. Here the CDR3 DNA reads TGCAGTGCTAGAGGGGGCCCGGAAAAACTGTTTTTT.